The table lists the clone carrying this TCR beta chain with a few counts. Its cognate antigen is unknown. The data were obtained in a study of T cells in Graves' hyperthyroidism and ophthalmopathy. CDR1 and CDR2 (germline): SNHLY, FYNNEI. Germline trimming cut 7 bases from V and 0 bases from J; bases unmatched to any gene: 5. CDR3 length: 15 amino acids. Overall study results and limits: Blood also held most thyroid clonotypes expanded beyond 0.001. The model predicted ophthalmopathy a median around six months before onset.

RNA transcripts gave rise to amplified TCR beta CDR3 regions. The TCR CDR3 was amplified in a first-round RT-PCR using the HTBI primer set. TCRdb re-called the multiplex PCR reads with MiXCR, one entry per CDR3 protein. The sample contains about 640,000 distinct CDR3 sequences, about 45% of which appear only once. The study left out patients who had uncontrolled infection, other autoimmune disease, pregnancy or lactation. Each diagnosis drew on symptoms, thyroxine, TRAb, thyroid ultrasound and orbital computed tomography findings. The rearrangement uses TRBV2 and TRBJ1-3; 8 bases fit TRBD1. The sequencing input was peripheral blood or thyroid tissue (not recorded which). The sequence was collected from an adult man with Graves' disease, either hyperthyroidism or ophthalmopathy (not recorded which). The CDR3 spells CASKGDRGSGNTIYF. CDR3 nucleotides: TGTGCCAGCAAGGGCGACAGGGGCTCTGGAAACACCATATATTTT.